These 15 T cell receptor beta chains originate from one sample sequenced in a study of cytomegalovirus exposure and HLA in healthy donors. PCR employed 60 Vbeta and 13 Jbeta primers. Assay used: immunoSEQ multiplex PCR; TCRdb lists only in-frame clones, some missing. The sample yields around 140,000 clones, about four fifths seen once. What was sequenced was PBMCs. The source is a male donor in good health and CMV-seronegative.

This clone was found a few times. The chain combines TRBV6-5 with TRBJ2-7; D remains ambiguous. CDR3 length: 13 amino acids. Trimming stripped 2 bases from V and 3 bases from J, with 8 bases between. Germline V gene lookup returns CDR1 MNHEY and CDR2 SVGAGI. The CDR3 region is CASSYVAFYEQYF. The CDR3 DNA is TGTGCCAGCAGTTACGTGGCCTTCTACGAGCAGTACTTC.

CDR3: CAISEGGHTEAFF. CDR3 nucleotides: TGTGCCATCAGTGAAGGAGGGCACACTGAAGCTTTCTTT. The chain has TRBV10-3 and TRBJ1-1; the D is unclear. The V end was cut by 3 bases, the J end by 3 bases, with 8 bases between. This CDR3 has 13 amino acids. From germline, CDR1 is ENHRY and CDR2 SYGVKD.

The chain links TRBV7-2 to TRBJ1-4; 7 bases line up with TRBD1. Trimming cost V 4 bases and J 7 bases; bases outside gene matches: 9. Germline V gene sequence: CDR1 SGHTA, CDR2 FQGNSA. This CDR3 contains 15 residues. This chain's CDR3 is CASSSTGPLGEKLFF. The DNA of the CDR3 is TGTGCCAGCAGCTCGACAGGGCCTTTAGGTGAAAAACTGTTTTTT.

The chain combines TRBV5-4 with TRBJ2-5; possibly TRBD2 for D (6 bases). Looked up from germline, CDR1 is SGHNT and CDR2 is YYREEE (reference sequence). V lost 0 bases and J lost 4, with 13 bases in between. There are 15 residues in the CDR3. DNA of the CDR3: TGTGCCAGCAGCTTGGGATCCGGGGGTACAGAGACCCAGTACTTC. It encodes CASSLGSGGTETQYF.

The CDR3 protein is CASSLGSSGAYEQYF. CDR3 nucleotide sequence: TGTGCCAGCAGCTTAGGTAGTAGCGGGGCCTACGAGCAGTACTTC. The V call is TRBV7-2, the J call TRBJ2-7; 8 bases fit TRBD2. J gave up 2 bases and V 1 base, and 4 bases lay outside the gene matches. Germline V gene data show CDR1 as SGHTA and CDR2 as FQGNSA. The CDR3 consists of 15 residues.

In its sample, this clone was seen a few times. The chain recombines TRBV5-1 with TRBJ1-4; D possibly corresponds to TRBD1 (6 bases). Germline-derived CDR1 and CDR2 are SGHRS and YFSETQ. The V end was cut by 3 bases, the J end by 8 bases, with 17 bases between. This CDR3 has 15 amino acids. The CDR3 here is CASSSETGLEEKLFF. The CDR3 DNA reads TGCGCCAGCAGCTCCGAGACAGGACTAGAGGAAAAACTGTTTTTT.

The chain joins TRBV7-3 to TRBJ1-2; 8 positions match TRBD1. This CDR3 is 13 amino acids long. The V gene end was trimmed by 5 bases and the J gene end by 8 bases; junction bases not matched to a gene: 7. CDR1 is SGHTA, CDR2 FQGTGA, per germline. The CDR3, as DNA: TGTGCCAGCAGCCCGACGACAGGGGACGGCTACACCTTC. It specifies CASSPTTGDGYTF. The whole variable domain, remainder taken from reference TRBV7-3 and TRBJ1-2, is GAGVSQTPSNKVTEKGKYVELRCDPISGHTALYWYRQSLGQGPEFLIYFQGTGAADDSGLPNDRFFAVRPEGSVSTLKIQRTERGDSAVYLCASSPTTGDGYTFGSGTRLTVV.

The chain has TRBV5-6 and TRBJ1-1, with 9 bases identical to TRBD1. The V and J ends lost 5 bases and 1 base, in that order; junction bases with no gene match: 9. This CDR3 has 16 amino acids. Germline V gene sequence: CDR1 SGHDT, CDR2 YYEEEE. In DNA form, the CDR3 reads TGTGCCAGCAGTTCCCAATACAGGGGGCCGAACACTGAAGCTTTCTTT. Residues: CASSSQYRGPNTEAFF.

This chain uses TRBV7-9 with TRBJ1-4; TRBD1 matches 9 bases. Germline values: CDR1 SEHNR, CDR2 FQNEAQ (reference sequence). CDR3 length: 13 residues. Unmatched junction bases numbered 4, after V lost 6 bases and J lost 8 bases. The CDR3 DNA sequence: TGTGCCAGCAGACAGGGGGCAAGGGAAAAACTGTTTTTT. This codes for CASRQGAREKLFF.

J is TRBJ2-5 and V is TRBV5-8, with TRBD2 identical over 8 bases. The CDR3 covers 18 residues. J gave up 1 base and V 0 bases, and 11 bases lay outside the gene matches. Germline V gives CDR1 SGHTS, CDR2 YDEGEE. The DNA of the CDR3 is TGTGCCAGCAGCTTGGCCACGACCTCGGCGGGGGGCCAAGAGACCCAGTACTTC. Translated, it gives CASSLATTSAGGQETQYF.

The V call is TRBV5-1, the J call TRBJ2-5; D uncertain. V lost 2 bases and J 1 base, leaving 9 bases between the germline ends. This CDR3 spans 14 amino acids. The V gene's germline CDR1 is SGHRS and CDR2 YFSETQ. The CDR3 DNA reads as TGCGCCAGCAGCTTCGGAGAGAGCCAAGAGACCCAGTACTTC. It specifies CASSFGESQETQYF.

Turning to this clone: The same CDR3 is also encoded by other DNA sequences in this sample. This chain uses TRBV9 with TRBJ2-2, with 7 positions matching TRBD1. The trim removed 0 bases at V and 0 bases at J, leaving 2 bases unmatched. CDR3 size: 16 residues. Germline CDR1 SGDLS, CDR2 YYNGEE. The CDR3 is CASSVGQGANTGELFF. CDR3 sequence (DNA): TGTGCCAGCAGCGTAGGCCAGGGGGCGAACACCGGGGAGCTGTTTTTT.

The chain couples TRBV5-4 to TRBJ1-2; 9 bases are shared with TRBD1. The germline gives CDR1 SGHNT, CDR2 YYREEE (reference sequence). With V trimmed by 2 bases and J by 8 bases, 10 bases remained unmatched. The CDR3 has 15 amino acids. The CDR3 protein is CASSLGLDRGEGYTF. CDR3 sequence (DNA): TGTGCCAGCAGCTTAGGATTGGACAGGGGTGAAGGCTACACCTTC.

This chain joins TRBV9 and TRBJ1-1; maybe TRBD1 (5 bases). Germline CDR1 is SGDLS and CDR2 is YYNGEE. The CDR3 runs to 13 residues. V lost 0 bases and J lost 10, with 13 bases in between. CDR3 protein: CASSVGTAGVAFF. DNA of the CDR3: TGTGCCAGCAGCGTAGGTACCGCGGGGGTAGCTTTCTTT.

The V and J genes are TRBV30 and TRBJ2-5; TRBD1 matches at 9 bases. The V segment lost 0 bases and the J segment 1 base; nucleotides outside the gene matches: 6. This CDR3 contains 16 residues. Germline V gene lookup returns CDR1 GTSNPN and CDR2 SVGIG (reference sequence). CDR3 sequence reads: CAWSVRNRGPQETQYF. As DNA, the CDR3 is TGTGCCTGGAGTGTGCGGAACAGGGGGCCCCAAGAGACCCAGTACTTC.